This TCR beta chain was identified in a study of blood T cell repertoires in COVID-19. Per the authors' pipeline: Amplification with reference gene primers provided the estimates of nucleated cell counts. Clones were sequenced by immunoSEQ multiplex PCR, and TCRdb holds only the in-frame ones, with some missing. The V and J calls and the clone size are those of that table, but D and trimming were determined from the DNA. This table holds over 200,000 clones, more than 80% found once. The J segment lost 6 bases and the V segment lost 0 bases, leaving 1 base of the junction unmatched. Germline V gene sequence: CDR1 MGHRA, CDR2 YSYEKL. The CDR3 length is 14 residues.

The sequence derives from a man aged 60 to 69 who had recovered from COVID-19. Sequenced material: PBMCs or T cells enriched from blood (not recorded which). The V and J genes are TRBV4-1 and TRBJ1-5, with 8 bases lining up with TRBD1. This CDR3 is CASSQDQGAQPQHF. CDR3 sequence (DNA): TGCGCCAGCAGCCAAGATCAGGGGGCTCAGCCCCAGCATTTT.